Each of the 20 T cell receptor beta chains below was sequenced from the same sample in a study of blood T cell repertoires in COVID-19. Produced via immunoSEQ multiplex PCR; TCRdb's table is partial and in-frame only. The sample shows roughly 190,000 clones, approximately 79% of them seen only once. The sample was peripheral blood. These receptors originate from a woman aged 50 to 65 with acute or convalescent COVID-19.

The gene calls are TRBV6-1 and TRBJ2-7; D remains unclear. The CDR3 extends over 16 amino acids. Germline lookup yields CDR1 MNHNS and CDR2 SASEGT. Trimming pared 3 bases from V and 1 base from J, leaving 16 bases between. The CDR3 is CASSDRRFTVSYEQYF. The DNA for the CDR3 is TGTGCCAGCAGTGACCGGCGATTCACAGTTTCCTACGAGCAGTACTTC.

The chain couples TRBV6-5 to TRBJ2-3; D perhaps matches TRBD2 (5 bases). Trimming took 6 bases from V and 3 from J, leaving 10 bases between them. The CDR3 spans 13 residues. Germline V gene lookup returns CDR1 MNHEY and CDR2 SVGAGI. CDR3: CASSSRGTDTQYF. The CDR3 DNA reads TGTGCCAGCAGCTCACGGGGTACAGATACGCAGTATTTT.

The J gene is TRBJ1-4, the V gene TRBV6-1, with D possibly TRBD1 on 6 matching bases. V dropped 1 base and J dropped 8 bases, with 20 bases sitting between them. The CDR3 sequence is 17 residues long. The germline CDR1 and CDR2 sequences are MNHNS and SASEGT. Here the CDR3 reads CASSEVRGRDTLEKLFF. The CDR3 DNA reads TGTGCCAGCAGTGAAGTTCGAGGACGGGACACCCTCGAAAAACTGTTTTTT.

This clone occurred a few times. This chain links TRBV6-5 with TRBJ2-1; the match to TRBD2 covers 9 bases. The CDR3 has 13 residues. J lost 7 bases, V lost 7 bases, and 5 bases had no gene match. Germline values: CDR1 MNHEY, CDR2 SVGAGI. The CDR3 sequence: CASTGTSLNEQFF. DNA of the CDR3: TGTGCCAGCACCGGGACTAGCTTAAATGAGCAGTTCTTC.

The gene calls are TRBV19 and TRBJ2-1, with 10 bases aligning to TRBD2. The CDR3 is made up of 15 amino acids. The germline V gene has CDR1 LNHDA and CDR2 SQIVND (reference sequence). The trim removed 2 bases at V and 8 bases at J, leaving 6 bases unmatched. The CDR3 nucleotides are TGTGCCAGTAGTATACATAGCGGGAGGTTCGATGAGCAGTTCTTC. This sequence encodes CASSIHSGRFDEQFF. Supplemented by reference TRBV19 and TRBJ2-1, the full variable domain reads DGGITQSPKYLFRKEGQNVTLSCEQNLNHDAMYWYRQDPGQGLRLIYYSQIVNDFQKGDIAEGYSVSREKKESFPLTVTSAQKNPTAFYLCASSIHSGRFDEQFFGPGTRLTVL.

This clone appeared a few times. V usage is TRBV9 and J usage is TRBJ2-7; 7 nucleotides line up with TRBD2. Germline loops: CDR1 SGDLS, CDR2 YYNGEE. This CDR3 region has 15 residues. With V trimmed by 0 bases and J by 0 bases, 3 bases remained unmatched. CDR3 sequence reads: CASSVASGFSYEQYF. DNA of the CDR3: TGTGCCAGCAGCGTAGCTAGCGGCTTCTCCTACGAGCAGTACTTC.

The table lists this clone with a count of one. The chain uses TRBV30 and TRBJ1-4; 7 bases are a match to TRBD1. Unmatched junction bases numbered 17, after V lost 8 bases and J lost 14 bases. Germline-derived CDR1 and CDR2 are GTSNPN and SVGIG (reference sequence). CDR3 length: 13 residues. CDR3 nucleotide sequence: TGTGCCGGACGTCGAGGGGGCTCGTTTGGGCTGTTTTTT. Translation: CAGRRGGSFGLFF.

The chain employs TRBV5-1 and TRBJ1-6, with TRBD1 matching 10 bases. The J segment lost 8 bases and the V segment lost 0 bases, leaving 8 bases of the junction unmatched. CDR3 length: 17 amino acids. Germline lookup yields CDR1 SGHRS and CDR2 YFSETQ. The DNA of the CDR3 is TGCGCCAGCAGCTTGGCAGGGACAGGGGCCACCGATTCACCCCTCCACTTT. Protein sequence: CASSLAGTGATDSPLHF. Variable domain in full (rest from reference TRBV5-1 and TRBJ1-6): KAGVTQTPRYLIKTRGQQVTLSCSPISGHRSVSWYQQTPGQGLQFLFEYFSETQRNKGNFPGRFSGRQFSNSRSEMNVSTLELGDSALYLCASSLAGTGATDSPLHFGNGTRLTVT.

V is TRBV7-9 and J is TRBJ1-2; 10 bases fit TRBD1. The CDR3 spans 15 residues. With V trimmed by 1 base and J by 4 bases, 3 bases remained unmatched. Germline V gene lookup returns CDR1 SEHNR and CDR2 FQNEAQ (reference sequence). CDR3 nucleotides: TGTGCCAGCAGCTTAGGGGACAGGGGAGTCTATGGCTACACCTTC. It specifies CASSLGDRGVYGYTF.

The genes are TRBV7-5 and TRBJ1-6. TRBV7-5 is noted as a pseudogene. This CDR3 has 19 residues. CDR3 DNA: TGTGCCAGAAGCTTCTGGAGGGAAAGGGTCCCCGTTTATAATTCACCCCTCCACTTT. This codes for CARSFWRERVPVYNSPLHF.

The chain links TRBV19 to TRBJ1-2; 7 bases map to TRBD1. The CDR3 runs 16 residues. Germline V gene data show CDR1 as LNHDA and CDR2 as SQIVND (reference sequence). The J segment lost 0 bases and the V segment lost 0 bases, leaving 4 bases of the junction unmatched. CDR3 in DNA: TGTGCCAGTAGTATAGATCGGACAGGTTCTAACTATGGCTACACCTTC. This codes for CASSIDRTGSNYGYTF.

The chain carries TRBV4-3 and TRBJ2-5; D is possibly TRBD2 (7 bases). V lost 0 bases and J 1 base, leaving 21 bases between the germline ends. Germline CDR1 is LGHNA and CDR2 is YSLEER. This CDR3 is built from 19 residues. In DNA form, the CDR3 reads TGCGCCAGCAGCCAAGAGATAGGGGGGGGCACTTTACGCCAAGAGACCCAGTACTTC. Encoded protein: CASSQEIGGGTLRQETQYF.

This clone has just a few counts. V is TRBV11-2 and J is TRBJ1-1; no reliable D call. The germline V and J ends were trimmed by 5 bases and 0 bases, with 10 bases remaining between them. The CDR3 runs 14 residues. Germline V gene lookup returns CDR1 SGHAT and CDR2 FQNNGV. CDR3 residues: CASSPGYLNTEAFF. In nucleotides, the CDR3 is TGTGCCAGCAGCCCAGGTTATTTGAACACTGAAGCTTTCTTT.

This clone has ten or more counts. The chain recombines TRBV4-2 with TRBJ2-7, with 8 nucleotides matching TRBD2. Losses at the gene ends were 4 bases for V and 2 bases for J; bases not matched to a gene: 10. Per germline, CDR1 LGHNA and CDR2 YNFKEQ. This CDR3 region has 16 residues. CDR3: CASSPYGSGKTYEQYF. The DNA of the CDR3 is TGTGCCAGCAGCCCCTATGGTAGCGGGAAAACCTACGAGCAGTACTTC.

The chain combines TRBV6-5 with TRBJ1-2, with TRBD1 as a possible D gene (6 bases). The CDR3 is 15 amino acids. The V end lost 7 bases, the J end lost 4 bases, and 19 bases lay between the germline ends. From germline, CDR1 is MNHEY and CDR2 SVGAGI. The CDR3 coding sequence is TGTGCCAGCACTATGGAACAGGGATGGCTCTATGGCTACACCTTC. It yields the protein CASTMEQGWLYGYTF.

The chain is built from TRBV6-4 and TRBJ2-1, with a weak D call TRBD2 (7 bases). From germline, CDR1 is MRHNA and CDR2 SNTAGT. V was clipped by 4 bases and J by 7 bases, with 23 bases between them. The CDR3 loop spans 17 amino acids. As DNA, the CDR3 is TGTGCCAGCAGTGCCCTAGGCGGGGGCGCGGGCGGGAATGAGCAGTTCTTC. The encoded protein is CASSALGGGAGGNEQFF.

The genes are TRBV9 and TRBJ1-3, with TRBD1 matching over 8 bases. CDR3 size: 15 residues. The germline V gene has CDR1 SGDLS and CDR2 YYNGEE. J lost 4 bases, V lost 4 bases, and 7 bases had no gene match. The CDR3: CASSLLDRVGNTIYF. CDR3 coding DNA: TGTGCCAGCAGCTTATTGGACAGGGTGGGAAACACCATATATTTT.

This clone was detected many times. CDR3 bases: TGTGCCAGCAGCTTAGTACAGGCCTCCTACGAGCAGTACTTC. It encodes CASSLVQASYEQYF. The chain uses TRBV7-2 and TRBJ2-7, with D possibly matching TRBD1 (5 bases). V was shortened by 1 base and J by 0 bases, with 7 bases between the two germline ends. CDR3 length: 14 residues. CDR1 and CDR2 from the germline V gene are SGHTA and FQGNSA.

The chain carries TRBV7-8 and TRBJ2-1; 14 bases agree with TRBD2. Germline V gives CDR1 SGHVS, CDR2 FQNEAQ. The CDR3 is 16 residues long. The V gene end was trimmed by 3 bases and the J gene end by 10 bases; junction bases not matched to a gene: 8. CDR3 sequence reads: CASSFAGLAGGGEQFF. The CDR3 coding sequence is TGTGCCAGCAGCTTCGCCGGACTAGCGGGAGGAGGGGAGCAGTTCTTC.

The table lists this clone with a count of one. The V and J genes are TRBV20-1 and TRBJ2-4, with 10 bases lining up with TRBD2. CDR3 length: 15 amino acids. V lost 3 bases to trimming and J lost 7 bases; unmatched junction nucleotides: 9. Per germline, CDR1 DFQATT and CDR2 SNEGSKA (reference sequence). The CDR3, as DNA: TGCAGTGCTAGTTACCGGGGGACTAGCGCTAACATTCAGTACTTC. Residues: CSASYRGTSANIQYF.